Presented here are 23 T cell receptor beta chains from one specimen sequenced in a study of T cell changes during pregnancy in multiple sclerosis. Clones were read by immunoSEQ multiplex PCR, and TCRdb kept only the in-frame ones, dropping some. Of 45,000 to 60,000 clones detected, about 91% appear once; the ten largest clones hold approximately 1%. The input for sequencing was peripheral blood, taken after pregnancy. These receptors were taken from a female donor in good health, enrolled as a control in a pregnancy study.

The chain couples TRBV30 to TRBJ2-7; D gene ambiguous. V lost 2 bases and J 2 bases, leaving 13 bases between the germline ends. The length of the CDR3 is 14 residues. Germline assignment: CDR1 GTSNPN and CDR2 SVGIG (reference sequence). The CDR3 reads CAWSKDNFPYEQYF. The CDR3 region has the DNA TGTGCCTGGAGTAAAGACAATTTCCCCTACGAGCAGTACTTC.

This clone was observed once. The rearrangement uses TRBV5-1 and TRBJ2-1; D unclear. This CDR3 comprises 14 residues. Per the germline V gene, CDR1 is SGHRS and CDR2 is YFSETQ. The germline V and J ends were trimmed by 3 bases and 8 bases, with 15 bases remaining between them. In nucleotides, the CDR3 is TGCGCCAGCAGCTCCATGACGGGTCCCGATGAGCAGTTCTTC. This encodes CASSSMTGPDEQFF.

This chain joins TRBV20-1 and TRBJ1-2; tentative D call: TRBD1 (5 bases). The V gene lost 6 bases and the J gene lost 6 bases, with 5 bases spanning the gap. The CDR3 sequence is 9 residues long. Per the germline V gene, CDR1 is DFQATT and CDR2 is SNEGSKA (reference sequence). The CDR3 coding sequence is TGCAGTGCGACAGATGGCTACACCTTC. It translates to CSATDGYTF.

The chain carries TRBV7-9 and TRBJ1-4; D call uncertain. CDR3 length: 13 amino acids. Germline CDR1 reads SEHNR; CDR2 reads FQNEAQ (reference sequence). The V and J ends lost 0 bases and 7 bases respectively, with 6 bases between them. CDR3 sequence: CASSLARGEKLFF. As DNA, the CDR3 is TGTGCCAGCAGCTTAGCGAGAGGTGAAAAACTGTTTTTT.

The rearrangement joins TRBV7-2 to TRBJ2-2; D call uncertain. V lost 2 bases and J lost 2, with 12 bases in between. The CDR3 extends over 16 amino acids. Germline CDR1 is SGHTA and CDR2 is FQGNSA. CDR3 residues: CASSLSSSYNTGELFF. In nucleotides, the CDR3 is TGTGCCAGCAGCTTAAGTAGTTCATACAACACCGGGGAGCTGTTTTTT.

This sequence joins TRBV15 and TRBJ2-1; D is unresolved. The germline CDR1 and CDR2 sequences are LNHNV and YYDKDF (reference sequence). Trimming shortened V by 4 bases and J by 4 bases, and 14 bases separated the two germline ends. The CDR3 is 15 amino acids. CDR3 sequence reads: CATSIPLGEYNEQFF. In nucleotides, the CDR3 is TGTGCCACCAGCATACCGCTAGGAGAATACAATGAGCAGTTCTTC.

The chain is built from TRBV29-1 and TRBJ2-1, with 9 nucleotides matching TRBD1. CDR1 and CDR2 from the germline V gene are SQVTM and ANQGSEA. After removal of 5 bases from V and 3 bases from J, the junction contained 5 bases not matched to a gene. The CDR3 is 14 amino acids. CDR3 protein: CSVRGQGIYNEQFF. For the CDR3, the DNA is TGCAGCGTTCGGGGACAGGGTATCTACAATGAGCAGTTCTTC.

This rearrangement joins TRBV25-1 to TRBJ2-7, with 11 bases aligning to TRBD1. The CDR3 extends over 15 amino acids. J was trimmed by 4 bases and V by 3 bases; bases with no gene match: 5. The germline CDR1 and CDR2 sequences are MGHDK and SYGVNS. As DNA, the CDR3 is TGTGCCAGCAGTGATACCGGGACAGGGGGGTACGAGCAGTACTTC. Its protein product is CASSDTGTGGYEQYF.

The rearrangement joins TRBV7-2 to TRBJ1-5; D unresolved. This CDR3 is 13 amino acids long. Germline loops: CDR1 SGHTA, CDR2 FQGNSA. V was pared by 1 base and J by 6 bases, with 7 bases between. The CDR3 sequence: CASSLGLGQPQHF. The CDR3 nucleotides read TGTGCCAGCAGCTTAGGCCTCGGTCAGCCCCAGCATTTT.

CDR3 sequence (DNA): TGCGCCAGCAGCTTGGGGGGGACAGGTGTTCGTGAGCAGTACTTC. Translated: CASSLGGTGVREQYF. This chain links TRBV5-1 with TRBJ2-7, with 8 bases matching TRBD1. Per germline, CDR1 SGHRS and CDR2 YFSETQ. V shed 0 bases and J 7 bases; nucleotides not matched to a gene: 9. The CDR3 length is 15 residues.

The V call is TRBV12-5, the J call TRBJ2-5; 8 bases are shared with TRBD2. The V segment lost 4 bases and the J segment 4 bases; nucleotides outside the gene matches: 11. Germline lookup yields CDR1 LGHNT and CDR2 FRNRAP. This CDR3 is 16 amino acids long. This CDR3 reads CASGSGGPQRGETQYF. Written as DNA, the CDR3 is TGTGCTAGTGGTTCGGGGGGGCCCCAAAGGGGAGAGACCCAGTACTTC.

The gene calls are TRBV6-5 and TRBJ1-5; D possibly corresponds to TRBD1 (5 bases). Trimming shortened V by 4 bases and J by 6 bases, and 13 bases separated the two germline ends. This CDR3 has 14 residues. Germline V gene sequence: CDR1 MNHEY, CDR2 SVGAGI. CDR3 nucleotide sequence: TGTGCCAGCAGTTCGGAGGCGGGGGGTCAGCCCCAGCATTTT. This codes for CASSSEAGGQPQHF.

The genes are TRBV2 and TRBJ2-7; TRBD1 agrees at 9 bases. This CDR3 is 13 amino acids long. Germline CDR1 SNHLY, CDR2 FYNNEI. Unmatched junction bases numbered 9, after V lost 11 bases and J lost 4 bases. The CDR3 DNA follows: TGTGCCGACCGGGACAGGGTTTCGTACGAGCAGTACTTC. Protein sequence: CADRDRVSYEQYF.

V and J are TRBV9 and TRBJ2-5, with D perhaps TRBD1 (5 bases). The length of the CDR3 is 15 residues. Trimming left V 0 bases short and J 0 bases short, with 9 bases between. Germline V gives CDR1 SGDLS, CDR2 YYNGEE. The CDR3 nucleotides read TGTGCCAGCAGCGTAGGGGGCAGGAACCAAGAGACCCAGTACTTC. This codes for CASSVGGRNQETQYF.

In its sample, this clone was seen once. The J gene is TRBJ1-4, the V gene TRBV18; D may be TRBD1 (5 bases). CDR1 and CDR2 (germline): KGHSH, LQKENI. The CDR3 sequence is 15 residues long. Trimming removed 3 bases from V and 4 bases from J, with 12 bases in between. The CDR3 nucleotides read TGTGCCAGCTCACCGACAGCCAGTTTTAATGAAAAACTGTTTTTT. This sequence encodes CASSPTASFNEKLFF.

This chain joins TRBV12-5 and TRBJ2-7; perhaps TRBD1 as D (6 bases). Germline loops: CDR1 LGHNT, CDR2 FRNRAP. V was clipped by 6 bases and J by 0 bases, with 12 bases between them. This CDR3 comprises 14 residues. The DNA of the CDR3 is TGTGCTAGTGGGGACAGAAGAAGCTCCTACGAGCAGTACTTC. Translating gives CASGDRRSSYEQYF.

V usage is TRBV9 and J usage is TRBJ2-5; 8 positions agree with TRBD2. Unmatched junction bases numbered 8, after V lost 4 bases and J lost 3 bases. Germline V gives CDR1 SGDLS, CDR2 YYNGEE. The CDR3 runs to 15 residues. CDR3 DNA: TGTGCCAGCAGCCCCCACCTGACTAGCGAAGAGACCCAGTACTTC. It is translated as CASSPHLTSEETQYF.

The CDR3 nucleotides read TGTGCCAGCAGCTTCGGGGGGACTAGCGGGACGGGCAATGAGCAGTTCTTC. Translation: CASSFGGTSGTGNEQFF. This chain links TRBV7-2 with TRBJ2-1, with 13 nucleotides matching TRBD2. The CDR3 totals 17 residues. CDR1 SGHTA and CDR2 FQGNSA come from the germline V gene. Germline trimming cut 3 bases from V and 6 bases from J; bases unmatched to any gene: 8.

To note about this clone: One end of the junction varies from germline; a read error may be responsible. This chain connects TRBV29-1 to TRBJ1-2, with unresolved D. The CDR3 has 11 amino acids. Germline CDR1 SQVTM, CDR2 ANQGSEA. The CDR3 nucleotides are TGCAGCGTTGAAGGAGTGTCCGCCGAGGGCTTC. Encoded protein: CSVEGVSAEGF.

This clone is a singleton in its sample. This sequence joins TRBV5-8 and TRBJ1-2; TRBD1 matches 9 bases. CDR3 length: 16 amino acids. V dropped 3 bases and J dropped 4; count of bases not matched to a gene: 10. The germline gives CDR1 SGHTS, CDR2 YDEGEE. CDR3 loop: CASSYPGQGVIYGYTF. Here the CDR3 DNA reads TGTGCCAGCAGCTACCCGGGACAGGGTGTAATCTATGGCTACACCTTC. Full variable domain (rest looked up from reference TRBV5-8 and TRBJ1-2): EAGVTQSPTHLIKTRGQQATLRCSPISGHTSVYWYQQALGLGLQFLLWYDEGEERNRGNFPPRFSGRQFPNYSSELNVNALELEDSALYLCASSYPGQGVIYGYTFGSGTRLTVV.

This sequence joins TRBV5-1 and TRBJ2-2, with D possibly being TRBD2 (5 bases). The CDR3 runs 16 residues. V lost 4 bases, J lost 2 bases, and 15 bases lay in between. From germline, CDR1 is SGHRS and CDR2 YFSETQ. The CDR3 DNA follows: TGCGCCAGCAGCGGGAGCACAGTCCTAAACACCGGGGAGCTGTTTTTT. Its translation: CASSGSTVLNTGELFF.

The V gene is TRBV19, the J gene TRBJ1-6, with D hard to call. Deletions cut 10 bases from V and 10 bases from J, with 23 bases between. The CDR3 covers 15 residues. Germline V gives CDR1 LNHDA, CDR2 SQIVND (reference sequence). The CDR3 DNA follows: TGTGCCACCGAAGGCACGGGGAGCAGCAACTCACCCCTCCACTTT. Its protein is CATEGTGSSNSPLHF.

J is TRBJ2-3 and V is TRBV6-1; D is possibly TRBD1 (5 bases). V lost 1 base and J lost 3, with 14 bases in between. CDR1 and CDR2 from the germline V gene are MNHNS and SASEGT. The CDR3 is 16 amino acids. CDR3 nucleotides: TGTGCCAGCAGTGAAGGTGGGGCAGGGCGTACAGATACGCAGTATTTT. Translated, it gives CASSEGGAGRTDTQYF.